Reported below is one T cell receptor (beta chain). Unsorted cryopreserved PBMC were sequenced, averaging around 100,000 T cells per clinical donor. This entry comes from a study of T cells in tuberculosis. V was clipped by 5 bases and J by 4 bases; unmatched bases: 10. CDR3 length: 16 residues. The germline CDR1 and CDR2 sequences are MNHEY and SMNVEV (reference sequence). This table comes from immunoSEQ multiplex PCR, and its TCRdb copy is limited to in-frame clones, with some not included. The sample lists tens of thousands of clones, 93% occurring once. V gene TRBV27 combines with J gene TRBJ2-1; 8 bases map to TRBD2. The receptor was derived from a donor under 30 with latent tuberculosis or without tuberculosis infection. The sequencing input was PBMCs. The DNA for the CDR3 is TGTGCCAGCAGTGTAGGGGCCGGGACTAGGTACAATGAGCAGTTCTTC. Its protein is CASSVGAGTRYNEQFF.